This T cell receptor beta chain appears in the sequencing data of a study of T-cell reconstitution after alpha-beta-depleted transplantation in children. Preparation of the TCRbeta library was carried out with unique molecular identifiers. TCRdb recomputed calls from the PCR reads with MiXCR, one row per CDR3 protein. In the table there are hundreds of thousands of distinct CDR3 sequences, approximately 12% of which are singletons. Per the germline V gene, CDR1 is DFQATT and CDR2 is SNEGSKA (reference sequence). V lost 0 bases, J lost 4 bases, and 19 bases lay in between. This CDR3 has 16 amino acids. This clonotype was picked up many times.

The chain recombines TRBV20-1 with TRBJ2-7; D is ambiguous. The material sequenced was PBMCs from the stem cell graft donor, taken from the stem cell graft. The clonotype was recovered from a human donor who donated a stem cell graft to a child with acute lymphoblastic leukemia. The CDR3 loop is CSARDNSGQQTYEQYF. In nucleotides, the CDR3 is TGCAGTGCTAGAGACAATTCCGGGCAGCAAACTTACGAGCAGTACTTC.